The source of this TCR beta chain is a study of T cell responses to AZD1222 COVID-19 vaccine. V gave up 3 bases and J gave up 1 base, with 13 bases separating them. The germline CDR1 and CDR2 sequences are DFQATT and SNEGSKA (reference sequence). The CDR3 has 15 residues. In this sample, this clone turned up once. Its cognate antigen is unknown. General study points: Clonal diversity was possibly underestimated, and the donors were mostly white British, with more females. The study found Spike-specific TCR breadth and depth rose after two AZD1222 doses. Nearly half of spike-specific TCRs reportedly target unmutated variant regions. Dominant at 160-218 and 743-854, vaccine-associated CD4 TCRs also spanned spike.

TCRdb's copy holds only in-frame clones and misses some; the assay was immunoSEQ multiplex PCR. The data contain about 100,000 clones, around nine tenths of them singletons. This receptor was taken from an adult in good health. The sequenced sample was peripheral blood, obtained on day 0 of AZD1222 vaccination. This chain connects TRBV20-1 to TRBJ1-3; D ambiguous. In DNA form, the CDR3 reads TGCAGTGCTAGTAACAGCCTTTCTTCTGGAAACACCATATATTTT. This encodes CSASNSLSSGNTIYF.